Listed below are T cell receptor beta chains from one sample, sequenced in a study of T cells in Graves' hyperthyroidism and ophthalmopathy. TCRdb redid the calling of the multiplex PCR reads with MiXCR, one entry per CDR3 protein. The data contain fewer than 800,000 distinct CDR3 sequences, roughly 15% of them singletons. Input material: blood. Receptors originate from a man younger than 35 with Graves' hyperthyroidism. CDR3s include the opening cysteine and the closing phenylalanine or tryptophan. D genes are given only for firm matches. Clone size, where shown, is once, few, many, or a class for clones that have expanded.

abundance,len,j_gene,d_gene,v_gene,CDR3aa,CDR3nt
few,15,TRBJ1-2,TRBD1,TRBV6-2/TRBV6-3,CASGEQGPSNYGYTF,TGTGCCAGCGGGGAACAGGGGCCTTCTAACTATGGCTACACCTTC
.,12,TRBJ2-7,.,TRBV29-1,CSVVTGSVEQYF,TGCAGCGTTGTCACAGGGTCGGTCGAGCAGTACTTC
many,14,TRBJ2-7,TRBD2,TRBV2,CAGGESSGSYEQYF,TGTGCCGGGGGGGAGTCGAGCGGGAGTTACGAGCAGTACTTC
few,15,TRBJ2-1,.,TRBV9,CASSPRLVGYNEQFF,TGTGCCAGCAGCCCTAGACTAGTAGGGTACAATGAGCAGTTCTTC
.,15,TRBJ2-2,.,TRBV27,CASSLWTSPTGELFF,TGTGCCAGCAGTTTGTGGACATCACCCACCGGGGAGCTGTTTTTT
many,15,TRBJ2-2,.,TRBV5-1,CASGPGQGYTGELFF,TGCGCCAGCGGACCCGGGCAGGGGTACACCGGGGAGCTGTTTTTT
many,15,TRBJ2-5,TRBD2,TRBV20-1,CSESRGLAGVETQYF,TGCAGTGAGAGTAGGGGTCTAGCGGGAGTCGAGACCCAGTACTTC
.,11,TRBJ2-1,.,TRBV10-3,CAISVGDEQFF,TGTGCCATCAGTGTGGGGGATGAGCAGTTCTTC
few,16,TRBJ2-4,.,TRBV20-1,CSARDFKRLAKNIQYF,TGCAGTGCTAGAGATTTTAAGAGACTAGCCAAAAACATTCAGTACTTC
many,17,TRBJ2-7,TRBD1,TRBV12-3/TRBV12-4,CASSSTDRAMGQYEQYF,TGTGCCAGCAGCTCCACTGACAGGGCGATGGGACAGTACGAGCAGTACTTC
few,20,TRBJ2-1,TRBD2,TRBV20-1,CSARVGSSGRPQGPYNEQFF,TGCAGTGCTAGAGTCGGGTCTAGCGGGAGGCCACAAGGCCCCTACAATGAGCAGTTCTTC
many,13,TRBJ2-7,TRBD1,TRBV30,CALTGTGGDEQYF,TGTGCCTTAACCGGGACAGGGGGTGACGAGCAGTACTTC
many,15,TRBJ1-1,.,TRBV18,CASSPTGRVNTEAFF,TGTGCCAGCTCACCAACGGGGCGGGTAAACACTGAAGCTTTCTTT
few,16,TRBJ2-4,.,TRBV25-1,CASSAGTAGAKNIQYF,TGTGCCAGCAGCGCCGGGACCGCCGGGGCCAAAAACATTCAGTACTTC
few,15,TRBJ2-1,TRBD2,TRBV5-1,CASSLETSGIDEQFF,TGCGCCAGCAGCTTGGAAACTAGCGGGATCGATGAGCAGTTCTTC
few,16,TRBJ2-7,.,TRBV4-2,CASSQEPGALPYEQYF,TGTGCCAGCAGCCAAGAACCGGGGGCGCTTCCCTACGAGCAGTACTTC
few,18,TRBJ2-4,TRBD1,TRBV10-3,CAISPRDRGSWAKNIQYF,TGTGCCATCAGCCCCCGGGACAGGGGGTCGTGGGCCAAAAACATTCAGTACTTC
many,17,TRBJ2-1,.,TRBV28,CASSFRGIATQNNEQFF,TGTGCCAGCAGTTTTAGGGGGATTGCGACACAAAACAATGAGCAGTTCTTC
few,16,TRBJ1-3,.,TRBV3-1,CASSQVGQISGNTIYF,TGTGCCAGCAGCCAAGTCGGACAAATCTCTGGAAACACCATATATTTT
many,14,TRBJ1-1,.,TRBV27,CASSLSSGAPEAFF,TGTGCCAGCAGTTTATCGTCGGGAGCACCTGAAGCTTTCTTT
many,13,TRBJ2-3,.,TRBV27,CASSFLHTDTQYF,TGTGCCAGCAGTTTCCTCCACACAGATACGCAGTATTTT
many,13,TRBJ2-7,.,TRBV2,CASSVRVIYEQYF,TGTGCCAGCAGTGTCAGGGTTATCTACGAGCAGTACTTC
many,18,TRBJ1-6,TRBD1,TRBV6-1,CASSEVQTGLAYNSPLHF,TGTGCCAGCAGTGAAGTACAGACAGGGTTGGCCTATAATTCACCCCTCCACTTT
many,18,TRBJ2-3,TRBD2,TRBV6-1,CASREGLAGGPAPDTQYF,TGTGCCAGCAGGGAGGGACTAGCGGGAGGGCCTGCCCCAGATACGCAGTATTTT
few,14,TRBJ2-7,.,TRBV28,CASSSPSGISEQYF,TGTGCCAGCAGTTCCCCCTCGGGCATCAGCGAGCAGTACTTC
many,13,TRBJ2-5,.,TRBV27,CASSFAGGQTQYF,TGTGCCAGCAGTTTTGCCGGGGGGCAGACCCAGTACTTC
.,15,TRBJ1-2,.,TRBV7-2,CASSLVGQTPGGYTF,TGTGCCAGCAGCTTGGTCGGACAGACTCCGGGGGGCTACACCTTC
few,16,TRBJ2-1,TRBD2,TRBV6-5,CASSFQAGVAYNEQFF,TGTGCCAGCAGTTTTCAAGCGGGAGTCGCCTACAATGAGCAGTTCTTC
many,14,TRBJ2-1,TRBD1,TRBV6-1,CATFPRQGYNEQFF,TGTGCCACCTTCCCTCGACAGGGCTACAATGAGCAGTTCTTC
.,13,TRBJ1-1,.,TRBV20-1,CSATRDGGTEAFF,TGCAGTGCAACCCGGGACGGGGGGACTGAAGCTTTCTTT
.,15,TRBJ2-6,.,TRBV2,CASSFEGSGANVLTF,TGTGCCAGCAGTTTCGAGGGATCTGGGGCCAACGTCCTGACTTTC
.,14,TRBJ1-1,.,TRBV19,CASMGGGSNTEAFF,TGTGCCAGTATGGGGGGGGGATCGAACACTGAAGCTTTCTTT
few,14,TRBJ1-6,TRBD1,TRBV20-1,CSAKRTGGNSPLHF,TGCAGTGCTAAGAGGACAGGTGGGAATTCACCCCTCCACTTT
few,14,TRBJ1-4,.,TRBV19,CASSIQATNEKLFF,TGTGCCAGTAGTATTCAAGCAACTAATGAAAAACTGTTTTTT